These T cell receptor beta chains were read from a single sample in a study of blood T cells in healthy people across ages. TCRdb used MiXCR to reprocess the 5' RACE reads, holding one entry per CDR3 protein. The sample yields 790,000 or so distinct CDR3 sequences, 46% seen once. Specimen: blood. The receptors derive from a man of 80 years or more in good health. The CDR3 runs from the conserved cysteine through the conserved F or W. The D gene is left open where the match is weak. Clone sizes are given selectively: once, few, many, or a class where the clone is expanded.

J: TRBJ1-2
V: TRBV5-1
size: few
D: -
CDR3: CASSLAGVYTF
DNA: TGCGCCAGCAGCTTGGCGGGAGTCTACACCTTC

J: TRBJ2-5
V: TRBV11-3
size: -
D: -
CDR3: CASSLDEPETQYF
DNA: TGTGCCAGCAGCTTAGATGAACCAGAGACCCAGTACTTC

J: TRBJ1-4
V: TRBV6-2/TRBV6-3
size: -
D: -
CDR3: CASTLREGKLFF
DNA: TGTGCCAGCACCCTCCGGGAGGGGAAACTGTTTTTT

J: TRBJ2-5
V: TRBV29-1
size: many
D: TRBD1
CDR3: CSVENRGQETQYF
DNA: TGCAGCGTTGAAAACAGGGGCCAAGAGACCCAGTACTTC

J: TRBJ1-1
V: TRBV5-1
size: -
D: -
CDR3: CASSLAQGGSHTEAFF
DNA: TGCGCCAGCAGCTTGGCACAGGGTGGGAGTCACACTGAAGCTTTCTTT

J: TRBJ2-1
V: TRBV29-1
size: many
D: TRBD1
CDR3: CSVESRGQIFYNEQFF
DNA: TGCAGCGTTGAGAGCAGGGGGCAAATATTCTACAATGAGCAGTTCTTC

J: TRBJ2-5
V: TRBV25-1
size: few
D: -
CDR3: CASSGEAETQYF
DNA: TGTGCCAGCAGTGGGGAGGCAGAGACCCAGTACTTC

J: TRBJ1-1
V: TRBV9
size: -
D: -
CDR3: CASSVWFNTEAFF
DNA: TGTGCCAGCAGCGTTTGGTTCAACACTGAAGCTTTCTTT

J: TRBJ2-7
V: TRBV28
size: -
D: -
CDR3: CASSRQAVGSQYF
DNA: TGTGCCAGCAGTCGACAGGCCGTAGGGTCCCAGTACTTC

J: TRBJ1-5
V: TRBV5-5
size: -
D: -
CDR3: CASSLVTQPSANQPQHF
DNA: TGTGCCAGCAGCTTGGTTACACAACCTTCGGCCAATCAGCCCCAGCATTTT

J: TRBJ2-4
V: TRBV29-1
size: -
D: -
CDR3: CSVPRAKNIQYF
DNA: TGTAGCGTTCCCAGGGCCAAAAACATTCAGTACTTC

J: TRBJ1-1
V: TRBV5-1
size: -
D: -
CDR3: CASSLDRMNTEAFF
DNA: TGCGCCAGCAGCCTAGACAGGATGAACACTGAAGCTTTCTTT

J: TRBJ2-3
V: TRBV29-1
size: -
D: -
CDR3: CSAHDGRGTDTQYF
DNA: TGCAGCGCGCACGACGGGCGGGGTACAGATACGCAGTATTTT

J: TRBJ2-1
V: TRBV9
size: few
D: -
CDR3: CASSVEGGGAYNEQFF
DNA: TGTGCCAGCAGCGTAGAAGGTGGCGGAGCCTACAATGAGCAGTTCTTC

J: TRBJ2-7
V: TRBV6-2/TRBV6-3
size: -
D: -
CDR3: CASTMESATSYEQYF
DNA: TGTGCCAGCACGATGGAAAGCGCTACCTCCTACGAGCAGTACTTC

J: TRBJ2-5
V: TRBV28
size: -
D: -
CDR3: CASSPFGAQETQYF
DNA: TGTGCCAGCAGTCCCTTTGGAGCTCAAGAGACCCAGTACTTC

J: TRBJ1-2
V: TRBV7-2
size: -
D: TRBD1
CDR3: CASSKAFGGRGYGYTF
DNA: TGTGCCAGCAGCAAAGCCTTTGGTGGCAGGGGGTATGGCTACACCTTC

J: TRBJ2-2
V: TRBV3-1
size: -
D: TRBD2
CDR3: CASSHCPRAGGPTGELFF
DNA: TGTGCCAGCAGCCATTGCCCCAGAGCGGGAGGCCCCACCGGGGAGCTGTTTTTT

J: TRBJ1-1
V: TRBV12-3/TRBV12-4
size: -
D: -
CDR3: CASSLVTGLEAFF
DNA: TGTGCCAGCAGTTTAGTAACTGGGTTAGAGGCTTTCTTT

J: TRBJ1-2
V: TRBV28
size: few
D: -
CDR3: CASSSNVRMGYTF
DNA: TGTGCCAGCAGCAGTAACGTTAGAATGGGCTACACCTTC

J: TRBJ2-7
V: TRBV4-2
size: once
D: TRBD1
CDR3: CASSQVFSGQGTVEQYF
DNA: TGTGCCAGCAGCCAAGTCTTCTCGGGACAGGGAACGGTCGAGCAGTACTTC

J: TRBJ1-2
V: TRBV10-3
size: -
D: -
CDR3: CAISDSTQARAGDNYGYTF
DNA: TGTGCCATCAGTGACAGCACCCAGGCAAGGGCAGGAGATAACTATGGCTACACCTTC

J: TRBJ2-1
V: TRBV6-5
size: -
D: TRBD2
CDR3: CASSYRASGRGEQFF
DNA: TGTGCCAGCAGTTACAGGGCTAGCGGGAGGGGTGAGCAGTTCTTC

J: TRBJ2-5
V: TRBV6-2/TRBV6-3
size: -
D: TRBD1
CDR3: CASFSDRNNEQYF
DNA: TGTGCCAGCTTCTCGGACAGGAACAATGAGCAGTACTTC

J: TRBJ2-7
V: TRBV10-3
size: few
D: -
CDR3: CAIRASVGLSYEQYF
DNA: TGTGCCATCAGAGCCTCCGTGGGCCTCTCCTACGAGCAGTACTTC

J: TRBJ2-2
V: TRBV9
size: -
D: -
CDR3: CASSPPTGLHTGELFF
DNA: TGTGCCAGCAGCCCTCCTACAGGGCTCCACACCGGGGAGCTGTTTTTT

J: TRBJ2-1
V: TRBV21-1
size: -
D: -
CDR3: CASGKGRDYQSYNEQFF
DNA: TGTGCCAGCGGCAAAGGCCGGGACTACCAATCCTACAATGAGCAGTTCTTC

J: TRBJ2-3
V: TRBV20-1
size: many
D: TRBD2
CDR3: CSAQTSGSGTDTQYF
DNA: TGCAGTGCGCAGACTAGCGGGAGCGGCACAGATACGCAGTATTTT

J: TRBJ2-1
V: TRBV5-1
size: -
D: TRBD1
CDR3: CASSLGTGRNEQFF
DNA: TGCGCCAGCAGCTTAGGGACAGGGAGGAATGAGCAGTTCTTC

J: TRBJ2-5
V: TRBV7-2
size: few
D: TRBD2
CDR3: CASSLSGTSETQYF
DNA: TGTGCCAGCAGCTTGAGCGGGACGTCAGAGACCCAGTACTTC

J: TRBJ2-5
V: TRBV12-3/TRBV12-4
size: -
D: -
CDR3: CASRQGWTKEQYF
DNA: TGTGCCAGCAGACAGGGATGGACTAAGGAGCAGTACTTC

J: TRBJ2-7
V: TRBV6-5
size: -
D: TRBD1
CDR3: CASSYSAGGYEQYF
DNA: TGTGCCAGCAGTTACTCGGCAGGGGGCTACGAGCAGTACTTC

J: TRBJ2-7
V: TRBV5-6
size: few
D: TRBD2
CDR3: CASSPPGTSGYEQYF
DNA: TGTGCCAGCAGCCCACCCGGGACTAGCGGATACGAGCAGTACTTC

J: TRBJ2-3
V: TRBV10-3
size: -
D: TRBD1
CDR3: CAIRPDRGGDTQYF
DNA: TGTGCCATCAGACCCGACAGGGGCGGAGATACGCAGTATTTT

J: TRBJ1-2
V: TRBV7-2
size: many
D: -
CDR3: CASSLALATGNYGYTF
DNA: TGTGCCAGCAGCTTAGCCCTTGCTACAGGGAACTATGGCTACACCTTC

J: TRBJ2-3
V: TRBV20-1
size: -
D: TRBD2
CDR3: CSAREASGGGDTQYF
DNA: TGCAGTGCTAGAGAGGCTAGCGGGGGGGGAGATACGCAGTATTTT

J: TRBJ2-6
V: TRBV19
size: few
D: TRBD1
CDR3: CASSDRGRDNVLTF
DNA: TGTGCCAGCAGCGACAGGGGTAGGGACAACGTCCTGACTTTC

J: TRBJ2-3
V: TRBV20-1
size: -
D: TRBD1
CDR3: CSAILGQGVGDTQYF
DNA: TGCAGTGCTATCCTGGGACAGGGAGTAGGAGATACGCAGTATTTT

J: TRBJ2-7
V: TRBV4-2
size: -
D: -
CDR3: CASSQEWRASSYEQYF
DNA: TGTGCCAGCAGCCAAGAATGGCGGGCAAGCTCCTACGAGCAGTACTTC

J: TRBJ2-1
V: TRBV28
size: few
D: TRBD2
CDR3: CASSPIWASGGNEQFF
DNA: TGTGCCAGCAGCCCTATATGGGCTAGCGGGGGAAATGAGCAGTTCTTC

J: TRBJ2-3
V: TRBV27
size: -
D: TRBD1
CDR3: CASVDTGGVSDTQYF
DNA: TGTGCCAGCGTGGATACAGGGGGCGTATCAGATACGCAGTATTTT

J: TRBJ2-5
V: TRBV7-9
size: -
D: -
CDR3: CSSSLSTGGETQYF
DNA: TGTTCCAGCAGCTTATCGACAGGCGGAGAGACCCAGTACTTC

J: TRBJ2-1
V: TRBV20-1
size: -
D: TRBD2
CDR3: CSVPGLAFNEQFF
DNA: TGCAGTGTACCGGGACTAGCGTTCAATGAGCAGTTCTTC

J: TRBJ2-4
V: TRBV6-5
size: -
D: -
CDR3: CASSPGHSTGKNIQYF
DNA: TGTGCCAGCAGTCCCGGACATTCGACCGGCAAAAACATTCAGTACTTC

J: TRBJ2-7
V: TRBV5-1
size: few
D: -
CDR3: CASSLGGLIYEQYF
DNA: TGCGCCAGCAGCTTGGGTGGACTCATCTACGAGCAGTACTTC

J: TRBJ2-1
V: TRBV27
size: -
D: -
CDR3: CASSSGLDPNNEQFF
DNA: TGTGCCAGCAGTTCGGGACTGGACCCTAACAATGAGCAGTTCTTC

J: TRBJ2-1
V: TRBV20-1
size: -
D: -
CDR3: CSADATLGDRYNEQFF
DNA: TGCAGTGCTGACGCTACTTTGGGGGATCGGTACAATGAGCAGTTCTTC